What follows are 6 T cell receptor beta chains derived from one specimen sequenced in a study of cytomegalovirus exposure and HLA in healthy donors (dated by TCRdb to the late 2010s). Preparation of the library involved the immunoSEQ multiplex PCR assay. The multiplex PCR relied on a mix of 60 forward primers for TCR Vbeta segments and 13 reverse primers for TCR Jbeta segments. TCRdb took this table from immuneACCESS and kept in-frame rearrangements with V and J called. Such tables lack part of the clones; where checked against another copy, unresolved V genes explain under half of the gap, and the rest is unexplained. The sample table shows roughly 120,000 clones, and 50% to 65% are seen once. The ten largest make up roughly 9.8% of the sample. Sample: PBMCs. The receptor source for this set is a middle-aged woman in good health and CMV-seropositive.

The V call is TRBV5-1, the J call TRBJ2-5; D call uncertain. The CDR3 is 14 amino acids. Trimming took 0 bases from V and 5 from J, leaving 11 bases between them. Per the germline V gene, CDR1 is SGHRS and CDR2 is YFSETQ. CDR3 amino acids: CASSLDSRMETQYF. DNA of the CDR3: TGCGCCAGCAGCTTGGATTCGCGGATGGAGACCCAGTACTTC.

The V call is TRBV7-3, the J call TRBJ2-1; a possible D gene is TRBD2 (6 bases). CDR1 and CDR2 from the germline V gene are SGHTA and FQGTGA. Trimming took off 2 bases at V and 9 bases at J, with 8 bases between the two ends. The CDR3 loop spans 12 amino acids. DNA of the CDR3: TGTGCCAGCAGCTTACGGGGGTTTGAGCAGTTCTTC. The encoded protein is CASSLRGFEQFF.

This rearrangement joins TRBV19 to TRBJ2-2; D uncertain. From germline, CDR1 is LNHDA and CDR2 SQIVND (reference sequence). V lost 4 bases and J lost 2, with 5 bases in between. This CDR3 has 13 residues. CDR3 residues: CASSTHNTGELFF. CDR3 sequence (DNA): TGTGCCAGTAGTACCCATAACACCGGGGAGCTGTTTTTT.

This chain joins TRBV29-1 and TRBJ1-1; TRBD1 aligns across 8 bases. Trimming took 6 bases from V and 4 from J; bases not matched to a gene: 4. Germline loops: CDR1 SQVTM, CDR2 ANQGSEA. The CDR3 contains 12 residues. For the CDR3, the DNA is TGCAGCGTCACCGGGACAGGCACTGAAGCTTTCTTT. Encoded protein: CSVTGTGTEAFF.

The chain employs TRBV7-2 and TRBJ2-1, with 11 bases aligning to TRBD2. J was trimmed by 2 bases and V by 3 bases; bases with no gene match: 0. The CDR3 consists of 15 residues. Germline V CDR1 and CDR2: SGHTA, FQGNSA. CDR3 protein: CASSFSGRAYNEQFF. CDR3 sequence (DNA): TGTGCCAGCAGCTTTAGCGGGAGGGCCTACAATGAGCAGTTCTTC.

This clone was observed a handful of times. The rearrangement uses TRBV11-1 and TRBJ2-1, with D uncertain. Germline V gene sequence: CDR1 SGHAT, CDR2 FQDESV (reference sequence). This CDR3 is built from 11 residues. Trimming cost V 7 bases and J 7 bases, with 8 bases left between them. The CDR3 loop is CASTLLNEQFF. For the CDR3, the DNA is TGTGCCAGCACCCTTCTGAATGAGCAGTTCTTC.